These 9 T cell receptor beta chains originate from one sample sequenced in a study of monozygotic twins with inflammatory bowel disease. TCRdb reprocessed the 5' RACE reads; each CDR3 protein has one entry and no DNA is given. The sample holds approximately 160,000 distinct CDR3 sequences. Sequencing was performed on blood. These receptors all come from a human donor with ulcerative colitis or Crohn's disease, or a healthy co-twin of an affected twin (not recorded which).

This chain connects TRBV3-1 to TRBJ2-1; TCRdb's D call, TRBD1, is unchecked because there is no DNA. CDR3 length equals 15 residues. Germline loops: CDR1 LGHDT, CDR2 YNNKEL (reference sequence). This CDR3 is CASSPGTGGKDEQFF.

The rearrangement uses TRBV28 and TRBJ1-5; lacking DNA, the TRBD1 call made by TCRdb goes unchecked. CDR1 and CDR2 (germline): MDHEN, SYDVKM. The CDR3 totals 16 residues. CDR3 amino acids: CASSSPGRDINQPQHF. Filled out from reference TRBV28 and TRBJ1-5, the complete variable domain reads DVKVTQSSRYLVKRTGEKVFLECVQDMDHENMFWYRQDPGLGLRLIYFSYDVKMKEKGDIPEGYSVSREKKERFSLILESASTNQTSMYLCASSSPGRDINQPQHFGDGTRLSIL.

The V and J genes are TRBV20-1 and TRBJ2-7; TCRdb's D gene call, TRBD2, goes unchecked for lack of DNA. Germline CDR1 reads DFQATT; CDR2 reads SNEGSKA (reference sequence). The CDR3 totals 15 residues. CDR3: CSARGLAGEGGEQYF.

The rearrangement joins TRBV3-1 to TRBJ2-1; TCRdb outputs TRBD1, but without DNA this stays unchecked. Germline values: CDR1 LGHDT, CDR2 YNNKEL (reference sequence). CDR3 size: 15 residues. The CDR3 here is CASSQATGGTTGSFF.

The rearrangement links TRBV5-1 to TRBJ2-1. Germline CDR1 SGHRS, CDR2 YFSETQ. The CDR3 is 13 amino acids. This chain's CDR3 is CASSSVRDNEQFF.

The genes are TRBV5-8 and TRBJ2-7; TCRdb names TRBD1, which stays unverified in the absence of DNA. Germline-derived CDR1 and CDR2 are SGHTS and YDEGEE. This CDR3 comprises 15 residues. CDR3: CASSLVRQGGSEQYF. Variable domain in full (rest from reference TRBV5-8 and TRBJ2-7): EAGVTQSPTHLIKTRGQQATLRCSPISGHTSVYWYQQALGLGLQFLLWYDEGEERNRGNFPPRFSGRQFPNYSSELNVNALELEDSALYLCASSLVRQGGSEQYFGPGTRLTVT.

The chain combines TRBV11-3 with TRBJ1-1. Germline CDR1 SGHNT, CDR2 YENEEA. CDR3 length: 15 residues. The CDR3 reads CASSSRREGNTEAFF.

The V call is TRBV9, the J call TRBJ2-3; absent DNA, TCRdb's TRBD2 call cannot be checked. The length of the CDR3 is 15 residues. The V gene's germline CDR1 is SGDLS and CDR2 YYNGEE. This CDR3 is CASSVAGDSTDTQYF.

The chain carries TRBV7-3 and TRBJ2-1; as DNA is missing, the TRBD2 call by TCRdb cannot be tested. CDR1 and CDR2 from the germline V gene are SGHTA and FQGTGA. This CDR3 region has 15 residues. The CDR3 sequence is CASSPQGGLYNEQFF.